This TCR beta chain was sequenced during a study of regulatory T cells in long-lasting Graves disease (dated by TCRdb to about 2021). Broadly, across the study: In the newly diagnosed Graves' disease group, patients had been taking antithyroid drugs for less than 3 months. This study used TCR sequencing and RNA sequencing of peripheral blood to compare persistent Graves' disease patients against newly diagnosed Graves' disease patients. A total of roughly 35 samples were covered by TCR sequencing, comprising 13 persistent and approximately 20 newly diagnosed Graves' disease patients. The study took place in China and was registered as a clinical trial.

Sample time point, as interpreted from the label and publication: newly diagnosed GD, antithyroid drugs for less than 3 months. For both TCR sequencing and RNA sequencing, RNA was extracted from PBMCs in TRIzol. Graves' disease was diagnosed according to American Thyroid Association guidelines. Patients for the study were recruited at an endocrinology department in Xi'an, China. From each patient, around 8.3 milliliters of peripheral blood was collected into an EDTA anticoagulant tube. Ficoll Paque Plus density gradient separation was used to isolate PBMCs, and no additional T cell sorting was done. An Agilent 2100 Bioanalyzer and agarose gel were used to check RNA quality, and a NanoDrop 2000 was used to measure RNA concentration. Results and caveats for the whole study, not just this receptor: Only the TCR beta chain was sequenced and analyzed. Patients with persistent disease shared more public clonotypes (about 2,500) than newly diagnosed patients did (966). As a limitation, the authors acknowledged that the small sample size may reduce accuracy. Peripheral blood alone was examined, since thyroid tissue, which constituted the primary lesion, could not be accessed. Lower TCR Shannon entropy and fewer highly expanded clones were observed in persistent Graves' disease patients than in newly diagnosed patients, which suggested clonal expansion. TRBV28, TRBJ1-2 and TRBJ2-5 were preferentially used in persistent disease, while TRBV20-1 and TRBJ2-1 were favored in newly diagnosed disease.

This clonotype occurred many times. It has no known antigen specificity. The input lacks base qualities; no much larger clone sits a single base away. Library preparation employed multiplex PCR. Sequencing used an Illumina HiSeq 4000. CDR3 regions were amplified by Arm-PCR with iRepertoire HTBI primers to construct TCR beta libraries. Gel purification was performed on PCR products prior to sequencing. On the study's bioinformatics: Gene usage analysis of CDR3 amino acid clonotypes relied on the approximately 60 TRBV and 12 to 15 TRBJ segments identified across samples. Filtered high-quality paired reads were merged into contigs using COPE and FqMerger. BLAST was used to align contigs to IMGT TRBV, TRBD and TRBJ reference genes, with CDR3 defined following IMGT. Clonotypes above 0.1% frequency were classified as highly expanded clones. Repertoire diversity was measured by Shannon entropy, and V-J evenness by the Gini coefficient. A clonotype found in more than one individual was treated as public. The public reads were reanalyzed by TCRdb: fastp trimming at Q25, MiXCR alignment, in-frame beta chains only. Each record represents a unique CDR3 protein, reported with the most common genes and DNA among its rows. In this record, the V and J calls reflect TCRdb's handling and not the investigators' own analysis. In all, the sample holds 440,000 or so distinct CDR3 sequences, and about 16% of those were seen once. The ten largest make up approximately 16% of the sample.

The germline ends are 14 bases apart after V is trimmed by 6 bases and J by 0 bases. Counted from cysteine to phenylalanine, this CDR3 has 15 amino acids. Only CDR3 DNA remains: 45 bases, in frame from the first base. Sequences MNHNS (CDR1) and SASEGT (CDR2) are obtained from the germline V gene. This same sample was also part of a study on T cells in Graves' hyperthyroidism and ophthalmopathy. The second study's authors report: Stable Graves' hyperthyroidism was defined as no progression to ophthalmopathy during 18 months of follow-up. Hyperthyroidism patients were newly diagnosed, had a disease duration of under 2 months, and were aged 18 to 65 years. The study excluded patients with uncontrolled infections, other autoimmune diseases, pregnancy or lactation. Diagnoses relied on clinical symptoms, serum thyroxine and TRAb, thyroid ultrasound and orbital computed tomography. For the first round of RT-PCR on the TCR CDR3, the HTBI primer set was used together with the Qiagen OneStep RT-PCR kit. Most expanded thyroid clonotypes (frequency above 0.001) were also detected in blood, suggesting blood repertoires may reflect thyroid immune responses. In cross-validation, a model built on a 13 V-J signature told ophthalmopathy apart from stable hyperthyroidism with just under 90% sensitivity and about 81% specificity, and in testing the same model reached 80%/75%. During validation, the model predicted progression to ophthalmopathy a median of approximately 7 months ahead of onset, with 70.59% sensitivity and less than 85% specificity. To identify TCR V-J signatures that set the groups apart, the researchers used a discovery cohort of more than 95 patients, made up of fewer than 50 with Graves' ophthalmopathy and about 55 with stable Graves' hyperthyroidism. An independent validation cohort of 18 to 20 hyperthyroidism patients and 17 patients who later progressed to ophthalmopathy tested prospective prediction of ophthalmopathy. The 75 to 100 discovery patients were divided at random into training and test sets in a 7:3 ratio. In more than 5 Graves' hyperthyroidism patients, the study also compared T-cell repertoires from thyroid tissue with T-cell repertoires from blood. Once sampling was done, hyperthyroidism patients were given methimazole at a starting dose of 30 mg daily, whereas ophthalmopathy patients were given high-dose intravenous methylprednisolone. Libraries were constructed in a second round of multiplex PCR, after which size selection and purification were performed. Paired-end sequencing of the libraries was performed with 100 bp reads on an Illumina HiSeq2000. Raw data were processed with SOAPnuke, discarding reads with adapters, uncalled bases, mean Phred below 15, or no exact constant-primer or identifier match. High-quality paired reads were merged with COPE v1.2.5, and unique nucleotide sequences were defined as clonotypes. MiTCR v1.1 was used to align the clonotypes against IMGT TRBV, TRBD and TRBJ reference segments. Analysis was restricted to V-J combinations with a frequency above 0.0001, which covered 99.2% of repertoires. A TCS score was defined as the ratio between F50 (clonal expansion) and ExV (chaos), using BLOSUM62-based TCRdist between CDR3 peptides within each V-J. Welch's t-statistics and random forest reduced fewer than 550 V-J features to about 12, which were used in a naive Bayes classifier (R e1071). Sample size was not statistically predetermined, and investigators were not blinded to group allocation. TCR Vbeta CDR3 sequencing of 120 to 150 peripheral blood samples (roughly 41 ophthalmopathy, 75 hyperthyroidism and approximately 17 progressor patients) is reported in the paper.

The material sequenced was peripheral blood mononuclear cells (PBMCs), taken at new diagnosis, from a patient treated with antithyroid drugs. The chain is assembled from TRBV6-1 and TRBJ2-5, and the D gene may be TRBD1, 6 bases matching. The TCR comes from a young woman with Graves disease. Donor details come from another sample of the same person, matched by shared clones. CDR3 sequence: CASRAQGTYQETQYF. The DNA sequence reads TGTGCCAGCAGGGCACAGGGCACGTACCAAGAGACCCAGTACTTC.